Below, 17 T cell receptor beta chains from the same sample are listed, as sequenced in a study of graft-versus-host responses after intestinal transplantation. Only in-frame clones appear in the TCRdb table, and some are missing; sequencing was by immunoSEQ multiplex PCR. The sample comprises approximately 28,000 clones, about 92% of which are singletons, and 0.65% to 0.8% rests with the top ten. The source was PBMCs, collected 66 days after intestinal transplant. The receptor set was obtained from a human patient who received an intestinal transplant, so some T cells may come from the graft donor.

The chain employs TRBV27 and TRBJ2-7; TRBD1 matches at 9 bases. This CDR3 comprises 14 residues. CDR1 and CDR2 (germline): MNHEY, SMNVEV (reference sequence). J gave up 3 bases and V 8 bases, and 8 bases lay outside the gene matches. The CDR3 sequence is CASCTGTGIYEQYF. The CDR3 DNA reads as TGTGCCAGCTGTACCGGGACAGGGATCTACGAGCAGTACTTC.

The chain combines TRBV11-2 with TRBJ2-7, with TRBD2 matching 12 bases. The CDR3 sequence is 18 residues long. The germline V gene encodes CDR1 SGHAT and CDR2 FQNNGV. V was clipped by 5 bases and J by 4 bases; unmatched bases: 15. The CDR3 sequence: CASSPEGTSGPLWYEQYF. DNA of the CDR3: TGTGCCAGCAGCCCCGAAGGGACTAGCGGGCCCCTTTGGTACGAGCAGTACTTC. Full variable domain (missing parts from reference TRBV11-2 and TRBJ2-7): EAGVAQSPRYKIIEKRQSVAFWCNPISGHATLYWYQQILGQGPKLLIQFQNNGVVDDSQLPKDRFSAERLKGVDSTLKIQPAKLEDSAVYLCASSPEGTSGPLWYEQYFGPGTRLTVT.

This clone is a singleton in its sample. The chain employs TRBV15 and TRBJ2-3; TRBD2 matches 9 bases. The CDR3 is made up of 14 amino acids. CDR1 is LNHNV and CDR2 is YYDKDF in the germline V gene (reference sequence). V trimming: 3 bases; J trimming: 6 bases; junction bases outside the gene matches: 4. CDR3 protein: CATSRREGLDTQYF. DNA for the CDR3: TGTGCCACCAGCAGGCGGGAGGGCCTGGATACGCAGTATTTT.

The CDR3 region has the DNA TGTGCCAGCAGTTACGTGGATGGGAACACTGAAGCTTTCTTT. Translated, it gives CASSYVDGNTEAFF. The chain links TRBV6-5 to TRBJ1-1; D unresolved. The germline V and J ends were trimmed by 2 bases and 1 base, with 8 bases remaining between them. This CDR3 contains 14 residues. Germline values: CDR1 MNHEY, CDR2 SVGAGI.

A remark on this clone: Mismatch with germline at one junction end may stem from a read error. This chain connects TRBV6-1 to TRBJ1-2, with TRBD1 as a possible D gene (5 bases). CDR3 length: 12 residues. Germline V gene lookup returns CDR1 MNHNS and CDR2 SASEGT. CDR3 region: CASSYSGYAYTF. The CDR3 nucleotides are TGTGCCAGCAGTTATTCAGGGTATGCCTACACCTTC.

The chain is built from TRBV5-3 and TRBJ1-6; D is ambiguous. TRBV5-3 is an ORF, with its function uncertain. V was cut by 0 bases and J by 2 bases, with 9 bases left in between. CDR3 length equals 16 residues. CDR3: CARSLVSDPYNSPLHF. In DNA form, the CDR3 reads TGTGCCAGAAGCTTGGTTTCGGACCCCTATAATTCACCCCTCCACTTT.

V usage is TRBV9 and J usage is TRBJ2-1, with D possibly TRBD1 on 7 matching bases. The germline V gene encodes CDR1 SGDLS and CDR2 YYNGEE. The germline V and J ends were trimmed by 3 bases and 7 bases, with 14 bases remaining between them. The CDR3 loop spans 14 amino acids. CDR3 bases: TGTGCCAGCAGCGGCGCCAGGGGGGCGAATGAGCAGTTCTTC. Translated, it gives CASSGARGANEQFF.

This sequence joins TRBV28 and TRBJ2-4, with 8 nucleotides matching TRBD1. J lost 12 bases, V lost 6 bases, and 16 bases had no gene match. The germline CDR1 and CDR2 sequences are MDHEN and SYDVKM. This CDR3 spans 15 amino acids. CDR3 amino acids: CASRNRGLAFGGQYF. The CDR3 region has the DNA TGTGCCAGCAGGAACAGGGGGTTAGCCTTTGGGGGTCAGTACTTC.

The chain combines TRBV27 with TRBJ2-2, with D perhaps matching TRBD1 (6 bases). Looked up from germline, CDR1 is MNHEY and CDR2 is SMNVEV (reference sequence). The CDR3 extends over 15 amino acids. Between the trimmed V and J ends, which lost 5 bases and 1 base, there was a span of 11 bases. For the CDR3, the DNA is TGTGCCAGCAGTACCGGACAGATGAACACCGGGGAGCTGTTTTTT. It codes for CASSTGQMNTGELFF.

The CDR3 loop reads CSALTGFEQYF. The CDR3 DNA reads as TGCAGTGCTCTCACAGGGTTTGAGCAGTACTTC. V gene TRBV20-1 combines with J gene TRBJ2-5; D might be TRBD1 (6 bases). Germline loops: CDR1 DFQATT, CDR2 SNEGSKA (reference sequence). The CDR3 spans 11 residues. V shed 5 bases and J shed 11 bases, with 15 bases lying between them.

Only one count was recorded for this clone. The rearrangement uses TRBV7-2 and TRBJ2-3; 11 positions agree with TRBD1. The CDR3 contains 16 residues. Germline CDR1 reads SGHTA; CDR2 reads FQGNSA. After removal of 4 bases from V and 0 bases from J, the junction contained 3 bases not matched to a gene. The CDR3 bases are TGTGCCAGCAGCTCCGGACAGGGGGCAAGCACAGATACGCAGTATTTT. The encoded protein is CASSSGQGASTDTQYF.

This rearrangement joins TRBV27 to TRBJ2-7, with a possible D match to TRBD1 (5 bases). Germline values: CDR1 MNHEY, CDR2 SMNVEV (reference sequence). This CDR3 spans 14 amino acids. V dropped 2 bases and J dropped 2 bases, with 10 bases sitting between them. The CDR3 reads CASSLVQGAYEQYF. In nucleotides, the CDR3 is TGTGCCAGCAGTTTAGTGCAGGGTGCCTACGAGCAGTACTTC.

The chain joins TRBV6-4 to TRBJ2-1; 9 positions agree with TRBD1. V shed 4 bases and J 5 bases; nucleotides not matched to a gene: 6. The CDR3 length is 15 residues. Germline V gene sequence: CDR1 MRHNA, CDR2 SNTAGT. The CDR3 loop reads CASSVDRGPNNEQFF. In nucleotides, the CDR3 is TGTGCCAGCAGTGTGGACAGGGGTCCAAACAATGAGCAGTTCTTC.

J is TRBJ2-1 and V is TRBV19, with no clear D. V lost 5 bases to trimming and J lost 4 bases, with 9 bases between them. The CDR3 contains 13 residues. Germline V gene lookup returns CDR1 LNHDA and CDR2 SQIVND (reference sequence). DNA of the CDR3: TGTGCCAGTAGTTACGCCGGTTACAATGAGCAGTTCTTC. This translates into CASSYAGYNEQFF. The whole variable domain, remainder taken from reference TRBV19 and TRBJ2-1, is DGGITQSPKYLFRKEGQNVTLSCEQNLNHDAMYWYRQDPGQGLRLIYYSQIVNDFQKGDIAEGYSVSREKKESFPLTVTSAQKNPTAFYLCASSYAGYNEQFFGPGTRLTVL.

The genes are TRBV5-6 and TRBJ2-7; D possibly corresponds to TRBD2 (5 bases). Germline CDR1 and CDR2: SGHDT and YYEEEE. Trimming left V 3 bases short and J 4 bases short, with 8 bases between. The CDR3 consists of 12 residues. CDR3 protein: CASSSSGYEQYF. For the CDR3, the DNA is TGTGCCAGCAGCTCCTCGGGGTACGAGCAGTACTTC.

The CDR3 region has the DNA TGTGCCAGTAGTACCCCGGGACAGGGGTTCCGATTAGGCAATCAGCCCCAGCATTTT. It specifies CASSTPGQGFRLGNQPQHF. This chain joins TRBV19 and TRBJ1-5, with 10 bases that match TRBD1. The V and J ends lost 4 bases and 2 bases, in that order; junction bases with no gene match: 14. The germline CDR1 and CDR2 sequences are LNHDA and SQIVND (reference sequence). The CDR3 is 19 residues long. Looking up the rest from reference TRBV19 and TRBJ1-5 gives the full variable domain: DGGITQSPKYLFRKEGQNVTLSCEQNLNHDAMYWYRQDPGQGLRLIYYSQIVNDFQKGDIAEGYSVSREKKESFPLTVTSAQKNPTAFYLCASSTPGQGFRLGNQPQHFGDGTRLSIL.

The chain carries TRBV4-1 and TRBJ2-7; the D is unclear. Trimming pared 2 bases from V and 6 bases from J, leaving 8 bases between. CDR1 and CDR2 from the germline V gene are MGHRA and YSYEKL. This CDR3 is 12 amino acids long. This CDR3 reads CASSQPGFEQYF. DNA of the CDR3: TGCGCCAGCAGCCAACCTGGTTTCGAGCAGTACTTC.